The 27 T cell receptor beta chains given below trace back to one sample, sequenced in a study of blood T cells in healthy people across ages. Next came a second PCR, run for about 7 to 12 cycles, which used a sample-barcoded 5' primer along with a J-beta primer mix. TCRdb re-called the 5' RACE reads through MiXCR, storing one row per CDR3 protein. Of about 770,000 distinct CDR3 sequences in the sample, 44% were seen once. The specimen was blood. These receptor sequences come from a man in his 60s in good health.

This clonotype was picked up many times. The V call is TRBV7-8, the J call TRBJ1-3, with a weak D call TRBD1 (5 bases). V lost 5 bases, J lost 4 bases, and 12 bases lay in between. CDR3 length: 14 amino acids. In germline, CDR1 is SGHVS, CDR2 FQNEAQ. CDR3 in amino acids: CASSADSTGNTIYF. CDR3 in DNA: TGTGCCAGCAGCGCCGACAGTACCGGAAACACCATATATTTT.

This clonotype was seen repeatedly, ten times or more. This chain links TRBV27 with TRBJ1-2; the D gene is possibly TRBD1 (6 bases). Germline V lookup: CDR1 MNHEY, CDR2 SMNVEV (reference sequence). Trimming removed 3 bases from V and 4 bases from J, with 12 bases in between. The CDR3 runs to 14 residues. CDR3: CASSFSGGGYGYTF. The CDR3 nucleotides read TGTGCCAGCAGTTTTTCGGGGGGCGGCTATGGCTACACCTTC.

The chain combines TRBV11-2 with TRBJ2-2; a possible D gene is TRBD1 (7 bases). Germline V gene data show CDR1 as SGHAT and CDR2 as FQNNGV. The CDR3 runs 15 residues. V was clipped by 5 bases and J by 9 bases, with 19 bases between them. The CDR3 sequence: CASSPIAGQSRELFF. The CDR3 DNA follows: TGTGCCAGCAGCCCAATCGCGGGACAGTCCCGGGAGCTGTTTTTT.

Only a few counts were recorded for this clonotype. V and J are TRBV2 and TRBJ2-7; 10 bases line up with TRBD1. CDR3 length: 14 residues. Germline-derived CDR1 and CDR2 are SNHLY and FYNNEI. V shed 7 bases, J shed 3 bases, and the junction held 6 bases outside the gene matches. In nucleotides, the CDR3 is TGTGCCAGCACAGGACAGGGGGGAATCTACGAGCAGTACTTC. This gives the protein CASTGQGGIYEQYF.

The rearrangement joins TRBV29-1 to TRBJ1-2; 9 bases fit TRBD1. The CDR3 consists of 15 residues. The V and J ends lost 7 bases and 7 bases, in that order; junction bases with no gene match: 16. The germline V gene encodes CDR1 SQVTM and CDR2 ANQGSEA. CDR3: CSAQQAGTGIGGYTF. The CDR3 DNA follows: TGCAGCGCTCAGCAGGCCGGGACAGGGATCGGTGGCTACACCTTC.

The J gene is TRBJ1-1, the V gene TRBV6-2 or TRBV6-3; D is ambiguous. The germline V gene encodes CDR1 MNHEY and CDR2 SVGEGT. This CDR3 spans 16 amino acids. Trimming took 7 bases from V and 0 from J, leaving 18 bases between them. The CDR3 bases are TGTGCCAGCATCCTCGGACGGGTCGGGTTGAACACTGAAGCTTTCTTT. This gives the protein CASILGRVGLNTEAFF.

V is TRBV7-2 and J is TRBJ2-7, with D hard to call. Per germline, CDR1 SGHTA and CDR2 FQGNSA. The V end was cut by 4 bases, the J end by 4 bases, with 17 bases between. The CDR3 has 15 residues. This chain's CDR3 is CASSSDGARRYEQYF. Written as DNA, the CDR3 is TGTGCCAGCAGCTCAGACGGCGCGAGGAGATACGAGCAGTACTTC.

This clonotype occurred a few times. V and J are TRBV2 and TRBJ2-7, with D perhaps TRBD1 (5 bases). The CDR3 spans 14 residues. Germline V gene lookup returns CDR1 SNHLY and CDR2 FYNNEI. Trimming left V 4 bases short and J 4 bases short, with 14 bases between. This CDR3 is CASSAGSGYYEQYF. The DNA of the CDR3 is TGTGCCAGCAGTGCAGGGTCCGGGTATTACGAGCAGTACTTC.

A remark on this clonotype: This sequence may be a read error, since a much larger clone differs from it by one base. The chain joins TRBV7-9 to TRBJ2-1; TRBD2 aligns across 13 bases. Looked up from germline, CDR1 is SEHNR and CDR2 is FQNEAQ (reference sequence). V lost 5 bases, J lost 6 bases, and 7 bases stayed unmatched. This CDR3 has 16 residues. Here the CDR3 reads CASSPGLAGWLNEQFF. The CDR3 DNA reads as TGTGCCAGCAGCCCGGGACTAGCGGGGTGGCTCAATGAGCAGTTCTTC.

This chain uses TRBV28 with TRBJ1-2, with D possibly matching TRBD1 (6 bases). V dropped 5 bases and J dropped 5 bases, with 21 bases sitting between them. CDR1 MDHEN and CDR2 SYDVKM come from the germline V gene. This CDR3 contains 16 residues. In nucleotides, the CDR3 is TGTGCCAGCAGTCTCTCCCGGGGGCCATCGAGATATGGCTACACCTTC. It codes for CASSLSRGPSRYGYTF.

Many counts were recorded for this clonotype. V gene TRBV29-1 combines with J gene TRBJ2-7, with 11 bases fitting TRBD1. The V segment lost 3 bases and the J segment 2 bases; nucleotides outside the gene matches: 0. CDR3 size: 13 residues. Germline V gene lookup returns CDR1 SQVTM and CDR2 ANQGSEA. The CDR3 is CSVEGQGAYEQYF. The DNA of the CDR3 is TGCAGCGTTGAGGGACAGGGGGCCTACGAGCAGTACTTC.

This clonotype was seen once. One junction end does not reproduce the germline sequence, and a read error may be involved. The rearrangement links TRBV7-9 to TRBJ2-1; the D gene is possibly TRBD2 (7 bases). Germline CDR1 is SEHNR and CDR2 is FQNEAQ (reference sequence). This CDR3 is built from 15 residues. The CDR3 DNA sequence: TGTGCCAGCAGCTTAGCCAGGGGACTATACAAGGAGCAGTTCTTC. Translated: CASSLARGLYKEQFF.

This CDR3 reads CASRPTGGGIQYF. The CDR3 region has the DNA TGTGCCAGCAGGCCGACAGGGGGTGGCATTCAGTACTTC. The J gene is TRBJ2-4, the V gene TRBV28; 9 bases map to TRBD1. CDR1 is MDHEN and CDR2 is SYDVKM in the germline V gene. This CDR3 contains 13 residues. The J segment lost 9 bases and the V segment lost 6 bases, leaving 6 bases of the junction unmatched.

The chain uses TRBV6-2 or TRBV6-3 and TRBJ2-7; 7 bases are shared with TRBD1. The CDR3 extends over 13 amino acids. The germline V gene encodes CDR1 MNHEY and CDR2 SVGEGT. J gave up 7 bases and V 5 bases, and 8 bases lay outside the gene matches. The CDR3 nucleotides are TGTGCCAGCAGTGTTGGACAGGCCGGGGAGCAGTACTTC. Its translation: CASSVGQAGEQYF.

This clonotype was picked up a small number of times. The genes are TRBV3-1 and TRBJ2-1, with D tentatively TRBD1 or TRBD2 (7 bases each). This CDR3 is built from 19 residues. CDR1 and CDR2 from the germline V gene are LGHDT and YNNKEL (reference sequence). Trimming removed 6 bases at V and 0 bases at J, with 24 bases between. This CDR3 reads CASRAHQGGAESSYNEQFF. The CDR3 nucleotides read TGTGCCAGCAGGGCGCACCAGGGGGGGGCGGAAAGCTCCTACAATGAGCAGTTCTTC.

The chain uses TRBV20-1 and TRBJ2-3; TRBD2 matches 9 bases. The ends lost 7 bases at V and 5 bases at J; junction bases unmatched: 10. The CDR3 contains 14 residues. Germline V lookup: CDR1 DFQATT, CDR2 SNEGSKA (reference sequence). The CDR3 region is CSELAGGRRDTQYF. CDR3 bases: TGCAGTGAACTGGCGGGGGGGCGGAGAGATACGCAGTATTTT.

This clonotype showed up just a few times. V gene TRBV7-2 combines with J gene TRBJ2-1; TRBD2 aligns across 10 bases. CDR3 length: 14 amino acids. CDR1 is SGHTA and CDR2 is FQGNSA in the germline V gene. The trim removed 5 bases at V and 5 bases at J, leaving 3 bases unmatched. In nucleotides, the CDR3 is TGTGCCAGCAGCAAAGCGGGGGGGCACAATGAGCAGTTCTTC. Amino acid sequence: CASSKAGGHNEQFF.

CDR3 coding DNA: TGTGCTAGTGGCTGGGGCCGAAGCTCCTACAATGAGCAGTTCTTC. Protein product: CASGWGRSSYNEQFF. The rearrangement links TRBV12-5 to TRBJ2-1, with D possibly being TRBD1 (5 bases). The V gene's germline CDR1 is LGHNT and CDR2 FRNRAP. This CDR3 is built from 15 residues. V gave up 6 bases and J gave up 0 bases, with 12 bases separating them.

The V gene is TRBV6-5, the J gene TRBJ1-2; D ambiguous. Trimming took off 6 bases at V and 2 bases at J, with 7 bases between the two ends. CDR3 length: 12 amino acids. CDR1 MNHEY and CDR2 SVGAGI come from the germline V gene. The CDR3 nucleotides are TGTGCCAGCAGAGCCCCGAACTATGGCTACACCTTC. Translation gives CASRAPNYGYTF.

This clonotype was seen a handful of times. This chain links TRBV20-1 with TRBJ1-2, with D possibly matching TRBD1 (5 bases). CDR3 size: 13 residues. Deletions cut 3 bases from V and 7 bases from J, with 15 bases between. The germline CDR1 and CDR2 sequences are DFQATT and SNEGSKA (reference sequence). The CDR3 nucleotides read TGCAGTGCTAGTCTTGACGGGGCCCTTGGCTACACCTTC. Its translation: CSASLDGALGYTF.

This clonotype was recorded a few times. This chain joins TRBV6-6 and TRBJ1-5, with 7 bases fitting TRBD1. Germline trimming cut 4 bases from V and 5 bases from J; bases unmatched to any gene: 2. The CDR3 has 13 residues. Germline V gene data show CDR1 as MNHNY and CDR2 as SVGAGI (reference sequence). CDR3 sequence reads: CASSSDRDQPQHF. The CDR3 coding sequence is TGTGCCAGCAGTTCCGACAGGGATCAGCCCCAGCATTTT.

The chain employs TRBV3-1 and TRBJ2-1; D perhaps matches TRBD1 (5 bases). V was shortened by 5 bases and J by 2 bases, with 13 bases between the two germline ends. CDR1 and CDR2 from the germline V gene are LGHDT and YNNKEL (reference sequence). CDR3 length equals 15 residues. Here the CDR3 reads CASSSTRTTYNEQFF. In nucleotides, the CDR3 is TGTGCCAGCAGCTCCACACGGACAACCTACAATGAGCAGTTCTTC.

The genes are TRBV7-2 and TRBJ2-1, with D possibly matching TRBD1 (6 bases). Germline V CDR1 and CDR2: SGHTA, FQGNSA. The V end lost 5 bases, the J end lost 8 bases, and 19 bases lay between the germline ends. The CDR3 is 15 residues long. Written as DNA, the CDR3 is TGTGCCAGCAGCCAAACAGGGTCGTCATGGGATGAGCAGTTCTTC. This translates into CASSQTGSSWDEQFF.

V gene TRBV12-3 or TRBV12-4 combines with J gene TRBJ2-7; D may correspond to TRBD1 or TRBD2 (6 bases each). CDR3 size: 15 residues. Trimming removed 7 bases at V and 0 bases at J, with 16 bases between. DNA for the CDR3: TGTGCCAGCAAACTGGGGGGCCTCAGCTCCTACGAGCAGTACTTC. Translated, it gives CASKLGGLSSYEQYF.

Only a few counts were recorded for this clonotype. The chain joins TRBV12-3 or TRBV12-4 to TRBJ1-1, with D possibly matching TRBD1 (5 bases). There are 13 residues in the CDR3. Trimming stripped 5 bases from V and 1 base from J, with 8 bases between. This CDR3 is CASSPGTNTEAFF. The CDR3 DNA reads TGTGCCAGCAGTCCCGGGACGAACACTGAAGCTTTCTTT.

CDR3 in amino acids: CSASGAGVLFQAFF. The DNA for the CDR3 is TGCAGTGCTAGCGGAGCAGGGGTGTTATTTCAAGCTTTCTTT. This rearrangement joins TRBV20-1 to TRBJ1-1; the D gene is possibly TRBD1 (6 bases). The CDR3 contains 14 residues. Germline loops: CDR1 DFQATT, CDR2 SNEGSKA (reference sequence). V was pared by 3 bases and J by 9 bases, with 20 bases between.

This clonotype appeared a few times. The rearrangement joins TRBV7-9 to TRBJ1-2; D perhaps matches TRBD1 (6 bases). The V gene's germline CDR1 is SEHNR and CDR2 FQNEAQ (reference sequence). CDR3 size: 13 residues. Trimming pared 6 bases from V and 2 bases from J, leaving 10 bases between. The CDR3 loop reads CASRSTGNYGYTF. CDR3 DNA sequence: TGTGCCAGCAGATCAACAGGGAACTATGGCTACACCTTC.